This T cell receptor (beta chain) derives from a study of cytomegalovirus exposure and HLA in healthy donors. Study-wide findings and caveats: TCR clusters originating in the first cohort tended to co-occur in the roughly 110 validation repertoires, according to a later analysis.

Worth noting for this clone: As yet, its antigen is unknown.

Sequencing was performed with immunoSEQ multiplex PCR; in TCRdb, only in-frame clones are kept and a portion is missing. The sample has roughly 230,000 clones, 90% seen once. CDR1 and CDR2 from the germline V gene are SGHAT and FQNNGV. This CDR3 is built from 14 residues. V lost 2 bases and J lost 3, with 11 bases in between. Material: PBMCs. The sequence was collected from a woman aged 25 to 45 in good health and CMV-seronegative. The chain is built from TRBV11-2 and TRBJ2-7, with D unclear. The CDR3 loop is CASSLMRSGYEQYF. Written as DNA, the CDR3 is TGTGCCAGCAGCTTAATGAGGTCGGGCTACGAGCAGTACTTC.